The source of this TCR beta chain is a study of regulatory T cells in long-lasting Graves disease. Overall study findings and caveats: Patients with persistent disease showed a bias toward TRBV28, TRBJ1-2 and TRBJ2-5. Those with persistent disease had in common more public clonotypes (about 2,500) than new patients (roughly 930).

With 0 bases removed from V and 0 bases from J, the gap between germline ends came to 17 bases. This CDR3 spans 17 amino acids. CDR1 is DFQATT and CDR2 is SNEGSKA in the germline V gene (reference sequence). Researchers made TCR beta libraries by using iRepertoire HTBI primers and running Arm-PCR on CDR3 regions. TCRdb processed the multiplex PCR reads anew with MiXCR; each CDR3 protein has one entry. Among 380,000 or so distinct CDR3 sequences listed, 15% to 20% were seen once. This clonotype has a count of ten or more. Its antigen remains unidentified. Stated time point: newly diagnosed GD, antithyroid drugs for less than 3 months. PBMC RNA was the source of the TCR library. These same records also appear under a second study, on T cells in Graves' hyperthyroidism and ophthalmopathy. Per that paper: First-round RT-PCR targeting the TCR CDR3 was performed with the HTBI primer set. In the blood, most expanded thyroid clonotypes above 0.001 appeared as well.

The TCR was taken from a woman aged 18-35 years with Graves disease. The chain combines TRBV20-1 with TRBJ1-1; D unresolved. The sequencing used peripheral blood mononuclear cells (PBMCs), collected at new diagnosis, from a patient treated with antithyroid drugs. As DNA, the CDR3 is TGCAGTGCTAGAGACGAAGTATCGCGGGCGCTGAACACTGAAGCTTTCTTT. Translating gives CSARDEVSRALNTEAFF.